Shown below are 27 T cell receptor beta chains from a single sample sequenced in a study of monozygotic twins with cystic fibrosis. This table comes from immunoSEQ multiplex PCR, and its TCRdb copy is limited to in-frame clones, with some not included. This table holds some 32,000 clones, under 95% found once. The sequencing input was blood. These receptors were obtained from a girl aged 2 to 10 with cystic fibrosis.

V usage is TRBV28 and J usage is TRBJ2-7, with 12 bases fitting TRBD2. The length of the CDR3 is 17 residues. V lost 3 bases and J lost 0; bases outside the gene matches: 6. Germline lookup yields CDR1 MDHEN and CDR2 SYDVKM. The CDR3 DNA sequence: TGTGCCAGCAGTTTGGGGCTAGCGGGAGGGAGCTCCTACGAGCAGTACTTC. Encoded protein: CASSLGLAGGSSYEQYF. Based on the CDR3 plus reference TRBV28 and TRBJ2-7, the full variable domain is DVKVTQSSRYLVKRTGEKVFLECVQDMDHENMFWYRQDPGLGLRLIYFSYDVKMKEKGDIPEGYSVSREKKERFSLILESASTNQTSMYLCASSLGLAGGSSYEQYFGPGTRLTVT.

This clone was detected only once. The V gene is TRBV29-1, the J gene TRBJ1-4; no definite D call. The V gene lost 3 bases and the J gene lost 7 bases, with 6 bases spanning the gap. CDR3 length equals 11 residues. Germline V gives CDR1 SQVTM, CDR2 ANQGSEA. The CDR3 spells CSVESGEKLFF. DNA for the CDR3: TGCAGCGTTGAGTCGGGTGAAAAACTGTTTTTT.

This clone appeared a single time. This chain joins TRBV11-2 and TRBJ2-7; a weak D match, TRBD1 (7 bases). There are 15 residues in the CDR3. CDR1 and CDR2 (germline): SGHAT, FQNNGV. With 3 bases removed from V and 2 bases from J, the gap between germline ends came to 14 bases. In DNA, the CDR3 is TGTGCCAGCAGCTTGCAGGGGGGAGTGACCTACGAGCAGTACTTC. This encodes CASSLQGGVTYEQYF. Looking up the rest from reference TRBV11-2 and TRBJ2-7 gives the full variable domain: EAGVAQSPRYKIIEKRQSVAFWCNPISGHATLYWYQQILGQGPKLLIQFQNNGVVDDSQLPKDRFSAERLKGVDSTLKIQPAKLEDSAVYLCASSLQGGVTYEQYFGPGTRLTVT.

The chain combines TRBV19 with TRBJ1-5, with 7 positions matching TRBD1. Germline CDR1 LNHDA, CDR2 SQIVND (reference sequence). Trimming removed 2 bases from V and 0 bases from J; junction bases left unmatched: 10. The length of the CDR3 is 18 residues. CDR3 nucleotide sequence: TGTGCCAGTAGTATAATGGCAGGGGGTTCTCCTAGCAATCAGCCCCAGCATTTT. Translation gives CASSIMAGGSPSNQPQHF.

The chain is built from TRBV28 and TRBJ2-7; 7 bases match TRBD2. From germline, CDR1 is MDHEN and CDR2 SYDVKM. This CDR3 is 14 amino acids long. With V trimmed by 5 bases and J by 2 bases, 6 bases remained unmatched. The CDR3 DNA reads TGTGCCAGCAGTCCCAGGGCGGGGGCCTACGAGCAGTACTTC. Translated: CASSPRAGAYEQYF. The variable domain in full, with the rest retrieved from reference TRBV28 and TRBJ2-7, is DVKVTQSSRYLVKRTGEKVFLECVQDMDHENMFWYRQDPGLGLRLIYFSYDVKMKEKGDIPEGYSVSREKKERFSLILESASTNQTSMYLCASSPRAGAYEQYFGPGTRLTVT.

The chain uses TRBV9 and TRBJ1-1, with 7 bases identical to TRBD1. Looked up from germline, CDR1 is SGDLS and CDR2 is YYNGEE. CDR3 length equals 14 residues. The J segment lost 1 base and the V segment lost 4 bases, leaving 4 bases of the junction unmatched. The CDR3 region has the DNA TGTGCCAGCAGCTGGGGACAGTCGAACACTGAAGCTTTCTTT. This codes for CASSWGQSNTEAFF. Looking up the rest from reference TRBV9 and TRBJ1-1 gives the full variable domain: DSGVTQTPKHLITATGQRVTLRCSPRSGDLSVYWYQQSLDQGLQFLIQYYNGEERAKGNILERFSAQQFPDLHSELNLSSLELGDSALYFCASSWGQSNTEAFFGQGTRLTVV.

The chain couples TRBV9 to TRBJ2-2; unclear D gene. V lost 1 base and J lost 7, with 8 bases in between. Germline loops: CDR1 SGDLS, CDR2 YYNGEE. CDR3 length equals 13 residues. CDR3 residues: CASSVNIIGELFF. Written as DNA, the CDR3 is TGTGCCAGCAGCGTAAATATCATCGGGGAGCTGTTTTTT.

This chain links TRBV7-2 with TRBJ2-3; D is possibly TRBD2 (6 bases). V was shortened by 3 bases and J by 1 base, with 8 bases between the two germline ends. CDR3 size: 14 residues. CDR1 is SGHTA and CDR2 is FQGNSA in the germline V gene. The CDR3 DNA is TGTGCCAGCAGCTTGACGGGGGGCACAGATACGCAGTATTTT. Encoded protein: CASSLTGGTDTQYF.

The chain uses TRBV6-5 and TRBJ2-7, with no clear D. V was clipped by 0 bases and J by 1 base, with 4 bases between them. Germline V gene lookup returns CDR1 MNHEY and CDR2 SVGAGI. The CDR3 has 13 residues. The CDR3 region has the DNA TGTGCCAGCAGTTACTCGGGATCCTACGAGCAGTACTTC. It translates to CASSYSGSYEQYF.

The J gene is TRBJ2-7, the V gene TRBV28; 11 nucleotides agree with TRBD1. Germline V CDR1 and CDR2: MDHEN, SYDVKM. The CDR3 spans 14 residues. J gave up 4 bases and V 6 bases, and 5 bases lay outside the gene matches. CDR3: CASSLGTGGYEQYF. CDR3 sequence (DNA): TGTGCCAGCAGCCTCGGGACAGGGGGTTACGAGCAGTACTTC.

This clone came up once. This chain joins TRBV7-2 and TRBJ1-5, with D possibly TRBD1 on 5 matching bases. CDR1 and CDR2 (germline): SGHTA, FQGNSA. CDR3 length: 15 residues. With 5 bases removed from V and 0 bases from J, the gap between germline ends came to 11 bases. The DNA of the CDR3 is TGTGCCAGCAGCGGGGAGGGGTATAGCAATCAGCCCCAGCATTTT. Protein sequence: CASSGEGYSNQPQHF. The full variable domain, its missing parts supplied by reference TRBV7-2 and TRBJ1-5, is GAGVSQSPSNKVTEKGKDVELRCDPISGHTALYWYRQSLGQGLEFLIYFQGNSAPDKSGLPSDRFSAERTGGSVSTLTIQRTQQEDSAVYLCASSGEGYSNQPQHFGDGTRLSIL.

The chain is built from TRBV18 and TRBJ1-2; possible D gene TRBD1, 5 bases. Between the trimmed V and J ends, which lost 5 bases and 2 bases, there was a span of 12 bases. Per the germline V gene, CDR1 is KGHSH and CDR2 is LQKENI. The CDR3 length is 14 residues. As DNA, the CDR3 is TGTGCCAGCTCATCCGGGACTCCAAACTATGGCTACACCTTC. Amino acid sequence: CASSSGTPNYGYTF.

The chain recombines TRBV6-1 with TRBJ1-2, with D hard to call. Trimming stripped 5 bases from V and 7 bases from J, with 20 bases between. CDR1 and CDR2 (germline): MNHNS, SASEGT. The CDR3 totals 15 residues. The CDR3 bases are TGTGCCAGCAGTCCCCCGGTTGGAGGGCGGGGTGGCTACACCTTC. The encoded protein is CASSPPVGGRGGYTF.

The chain combines TRBV10-2 with TRBJ2-7, with D possibly being TRBD1 or TRBD2 (6 bases each). CDR1 and CDR2 (germline): WSHSY, SAAADI. This CDR3 contains 15 residues. V lost 2 bases and J lost 1, with 12 bases in between. Written as DNA, the CDR3 is TGCGCCAGCAGTGAGGGGGGGCTTCCTTCCTACGAGCAGTACTTC. Translating gives CASSEGGLPSYEQYF.

J is TRBJ2-7 and V is TRBV7-2; no clear D gene. V gave up 5 bases and J gave up 7 bases, with 9 bases separating them. Per germline, CDR1 SGHTA and CDR2 FQGNSA. This CDR3 comprises 11 residues. CDR3 sequence (DNA): TGTGCCAGCAGCGCCCTTGGTGAGCAGTACTTC. This translates into CASSALGEQYF.

The DNA for the CDR3 is TGTGCCTGGAGTGCCGGGATCAACACCGGGGAGCTGTTTTTT. It encodes CAWSAGINTGELFF. This chain links TRBV30 with TRBJ2-2; D may be TRBD2 (5 bases). This CDR3 spans 14 amino acids. CDR1 is GTSNPN, CDR2 SVGIG, per germline (reference sequence). V was cut by 1 base and J by 2 bases, with 8 bases left in between.

The V call is TRBV30, the J call TRBJ1-1, with a possible D match to TRBD1 (6 bases). CDR3 length equals 10 residues. Per the germline V gene, CDR1 is GTSNPN and CDR2 is SVGIG (reference sequence). V dropped 5 bases and J dropped 7 bases, with 8 bases sitting between them. The CDR3 loop reads CAWSGVEAFF. CDR3 in DNA: TGTGCCTGGTCAGGGGTTGAAGCTTTCTTT. Full variable domain (rest looked up from reference TRBV30 and TRBJ1-1): SQTIHQWPATLVQPVGSPLSLECTVEGTSNPNLYWYRQAAGRGLQLLFYSVGIGQISSEVPQNLSASRPQDRQFILSSKKLLLSDSGFYLCAWSGVEAFFGQGTRLTVV.

The chain has TRBV6-5 and TRBJ2-7; 7 bases agree with TRBD1. This CDR3 has 14 residues. The V segment lost 0 bases and the J segment 4 bases; nucleotides outside the gene matches: 3. The V gene's germline CDR1 is MNHEY and CDR2 SVGAGI. The CDR3 coding sequence is TGTGCCAGCAGTTACTCTCCACAGGGGTACGAGCAGTACTTC. Translating it yields CASSYSPQGYEQYF.

The rearrangement links TRBV27 to TRBJ2-3; 14 nucleotides align to TRBD2. Germline V gene lookup returns CDR1 MNHEY and CDR2 SMNVEV (reference sequence). Losses at the gene ends were 3 bases for V and 9 bases for J; bases not matched to a gene: 2. The CDR3 totals 14 residues. CDR3 amino acids: CASSLTSGGETQYF. The DNA for the CDR3 is TGTGCCAGCAGTTTGACTAGCGGGGGGGAGACGCAGTATTTT.

The chain couples TRBV30 to TRBJ2-1, with D uncertain. V was shortened by 2 bases and J by 3 bases, with 14 bases between the two germline ends. The V gene's germline CDR1 is GTSNPN and CDR2 SVGIG (reference sequence). The CDR3 extends over 15 amino acids. In DNA, the CDR3 is TGTGCCTGGAGTCGTCCGACACTGGACTACAATGAGCAGTTCTTC. Protein: CAWSRPTLDYNEQFF.

A remark on this clone: Germline and junction disagree at one end, which may indicate a read error. The chain has TRBV5-6 and TRBJ2-4; D unclear. This CDR3 region has 16 residues. Germline CDR1 SGHDT, CDR2 YYEEEE. The CDR3 protein is CASSSESGPYKIIQYF. The CDR3 coding sequence is TGTGCCAGCAGCTCCGAATCCGGACCCTATAAAATCATTCAGTACTTC. The full variable domain, completed using reference TRBV5-6 and TRBJ2-4, is DAGVTQSPTHLIKTRGQQVTLRCSPKSGHDTVSWYQQALGQGPQFIFQYYEEEERQRGNFPDRFSGHQFPNYSSELNVNALLLGDSALYLCASSSESGPYKIIQYFGAGTRLSVL.

The chain carries TRBV9 and TRBJ1-4; D gene uncertain. Germline V gives CDR1 SGDLS, CDR2 YYNGEE. There are 17 residues in the CDR3. V lost 0 bases to trimming and J lost 5 bases, with 17 bases between them. CDR3 loop: CASSVGASPPGNEKLFF. CDR3 in DNA: TGTGCCAGCAGCGTAGGCGCAAGCCCCCCCGGAAATGAAAAACTGTTTTTT. Full variable domain (remainder filled in from reference TRBV9 and TRBJ1-4): DSGVTQTPKHLITATGQRVTLRCSPRSGDLSVYWYQQSLDQGLQFLIQYYNGEERAKGNILERFSAQQFPDLHSELNLSSLELGDSALYFCASSVGASPPGNEKLFFGSGTQLSVL.

V gene TRBV6-5 combines with J gene TRBJ1-2; D gene unclear. Germline-derived CDR1 and CDR2 are MNHEY and SVGAGI. V lost 6 bases and J 4 bases, leaving 12 bases between the germline ends. This CDR3 is built from 13 residues. CDR3 in DNA: TGTGCCAGCAGAACCTCGTCGTTCTATGGCTACACCTTC. This sequence encodes CASRTSSFYGYTF.

This clone appeared a single time. This chain joins TRBV7-9 and TRBJ2-5; 13 bases agree with TRBD2. The CDR3 contains 16 residues. Trimming cost V 6 bases and J 5 bases; bases outside gene matches: 9. Germline CDR1 SEHNR, CDR2 FQNEAQ (reference sequence). The CDR3 here is CASSLGLAGVGETQYF. Written as DNA, the CDR3 is TGTGCCAGCAGTCTCGGACTAGCGGGAGTAGGGGAGACCCAGTACTTC.

J is TRBJ2-4 and V is TRBV9; TRBD2 matches 9 bases. Trimming at V came to 0 bases and at J to 8 bases, leaving 9 bases not matched to a gene. CDR3 length: 16 amino acids. Germline CDR1 and CDR2: SGDLS and YYNGEE. The CDR3: CASSVAGGGATDIQYF. As DNA, the CDR3 is TGTGCCAGCAGCGTAGCTGGCGGGGGGGCCACGGACATTCAGTACTTC.

This chain uses TRBV5-4 with TRBJ1-2; TRBD1 might be the D (6 bases). CDR1 is SGHNT and CDR2 is YYREEE in the germline V gene (reference sequence). Trimming pared 2 bases from V and 7 bases from J, leaving 15 bases between. The CDR3 has 14 residues. CDR3 nucleotides: TGTGCCAGCAGCTTAACGGGGGCGCATACTGGCTACACCTTC. Amino acids: CASSLTGAHTGYTF.

The chain employs TRBV19 and TRBJ2-2; 9 positions agree with TRBD2. Germline V CDR1 and CDR2: LNHDA, SQIVND (reference sequence). V lost 5 bases to trimming and J lost 6 bases; unmatched junction nucleotides: 7. This CDR3 contains 15 residues. The DNA of the CDR3 is TGTGCCAGTAGTTTGCGGGAGGGCCGTTCCGGGGAGCTGTTTTTT. The encoded protein is CASSLREGRSGELFF. The full variable domain, with the rest looked up from reference TRBV19 and TRBJ2-2, is DGGITQSPKYLFRKEGQNVTLSCEQNLNHDAMYWYRQDPGQGLRLIYYSQIVNDFQKGDIAEGYSVSREKKESFPLTVTSAQKNPTAFYLCASSLREGRSGELFFGEGSRLTVL.